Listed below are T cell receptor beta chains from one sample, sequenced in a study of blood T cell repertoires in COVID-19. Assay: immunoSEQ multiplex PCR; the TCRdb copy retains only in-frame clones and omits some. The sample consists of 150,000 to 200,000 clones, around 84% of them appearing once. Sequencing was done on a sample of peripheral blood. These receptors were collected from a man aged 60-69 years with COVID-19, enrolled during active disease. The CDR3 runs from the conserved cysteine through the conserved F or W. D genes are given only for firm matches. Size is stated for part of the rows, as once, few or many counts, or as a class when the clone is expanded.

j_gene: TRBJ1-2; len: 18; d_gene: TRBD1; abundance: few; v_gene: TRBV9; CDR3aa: CASSVARGQGIPFYGYTF; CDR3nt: TGTGCCAGCAGCGTAGCTAGGGGACAGGGGATACCCTTCTATGGCTACACCTTC
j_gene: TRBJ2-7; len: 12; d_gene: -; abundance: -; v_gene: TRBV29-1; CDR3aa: CSASGNSYEQYF; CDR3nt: TGCAGCGCCTCGGGGAACTCCTACGAGCAGTACTTC
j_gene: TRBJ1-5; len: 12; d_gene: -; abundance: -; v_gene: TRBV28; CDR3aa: CASSPANQPQHF; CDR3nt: TGTGCCAGCAGCCCCGCGAATCAGCCCCAGCATTTT
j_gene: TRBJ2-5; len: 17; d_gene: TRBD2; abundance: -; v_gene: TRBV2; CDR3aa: CASRFGGLAGSRETQYF; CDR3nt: TGTGCCAGCAGATTTGGGGGACTAGCGGGGTCCCGGGAGACCCAGTACTTC
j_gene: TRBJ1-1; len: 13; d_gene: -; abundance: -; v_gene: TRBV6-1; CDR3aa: CASSDTRRTEAFF; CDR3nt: TGTGCCAGCAGTGACACCCGGAGAACTGAAGCTTTCTTT
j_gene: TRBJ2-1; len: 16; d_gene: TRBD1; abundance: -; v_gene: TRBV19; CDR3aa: CASSIEGRGHYNEQFF; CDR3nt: TGTGCCAGTAGTATCGAGGGCAGGGGGCACTACAATGAGCAGTTCTTC
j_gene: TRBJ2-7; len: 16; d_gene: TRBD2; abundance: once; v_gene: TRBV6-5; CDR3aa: CASSYSTSGRIHEQYF; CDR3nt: TGTGCCAGCAGTTACTCAACTAGCGGGAGGATCCACGAGCAGTACTTC
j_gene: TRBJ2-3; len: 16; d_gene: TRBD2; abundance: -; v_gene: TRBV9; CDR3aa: CASSVNLAGGVDTQYF; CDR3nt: TGTGCCAGCAGCGTGAATCTAGCGGGAGGGGTAGATACGCAGTATTTT
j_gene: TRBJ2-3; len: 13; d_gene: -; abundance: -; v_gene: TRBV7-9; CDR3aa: CASRPEGTDTQYF; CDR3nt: TGTGCCAGCAGGCCCGAGGGCACAGATACGCAGTATTTT
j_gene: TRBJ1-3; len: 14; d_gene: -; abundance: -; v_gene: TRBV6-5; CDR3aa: CASQRGSSGNTIYF; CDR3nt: TGTGCCTCTCAGCGGGGTTCCTCTGGAAACACCATATATTTT
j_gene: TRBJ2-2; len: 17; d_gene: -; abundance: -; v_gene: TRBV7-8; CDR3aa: CASSDPTQDSNTGELFF; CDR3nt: TGTGCCAGCAGCGATCCCACTCAGGACAGTAACACCGGGGAGCTGTTTTTT
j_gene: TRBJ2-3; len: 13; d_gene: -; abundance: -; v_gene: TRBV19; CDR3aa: CASSGVLTDTQYF; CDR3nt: TGTGCCAGCTCCGGGGTCCTCACAGATACGCAGTATTTT
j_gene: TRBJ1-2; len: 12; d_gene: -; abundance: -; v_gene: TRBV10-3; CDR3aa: CAISGDYYGYTF; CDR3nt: TGTGCCATATCTGGCGACTATTATGGCTACACCTTC
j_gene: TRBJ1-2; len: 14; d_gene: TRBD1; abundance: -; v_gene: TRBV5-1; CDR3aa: CASSPGQGVYGYTF; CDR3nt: TGCGCCAGCAGTCCGGGACAGGGTGTGTATGGCTACACCTTC
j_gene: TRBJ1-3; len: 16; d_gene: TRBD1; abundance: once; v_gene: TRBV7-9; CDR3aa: CASRDQGVVAGNTIYF; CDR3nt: TGTGCCAGCAGAGACCAGGGGGTAGTTGCTGGAAACACCATATATTTT
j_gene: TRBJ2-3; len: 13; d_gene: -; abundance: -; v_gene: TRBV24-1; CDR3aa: CATRREVTDTQYF; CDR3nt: TGTGCCACCCGGCGTGAGGTGACAGATACGCAGTATTTT
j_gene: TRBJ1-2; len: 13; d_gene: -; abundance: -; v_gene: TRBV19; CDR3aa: CASSITGLNGYTF; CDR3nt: TGTGCCAGTAGTATTACAGGGCTAAATGGCTACACCTTC
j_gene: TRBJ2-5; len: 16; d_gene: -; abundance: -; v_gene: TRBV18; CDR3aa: CASSPPLSSRRETQYF; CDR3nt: TGTGCCAGCTCACCACCGCTGTCATCGCGGAGGGAGACCCAGTACTTC
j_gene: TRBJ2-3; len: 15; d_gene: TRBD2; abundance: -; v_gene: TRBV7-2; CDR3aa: CASSLAAGKGDTQYF; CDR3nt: TGTGCCAGCAGCTTAGCAGCGGGGAAGGGAGATACGCAGTATTTT
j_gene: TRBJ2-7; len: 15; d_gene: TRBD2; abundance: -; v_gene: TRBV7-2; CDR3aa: CASSLALGGSGEQYF; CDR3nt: TGTGCCAGCAGCTTAGCGCTAGGCGGGAGCGGGGAGCAGTACTTC
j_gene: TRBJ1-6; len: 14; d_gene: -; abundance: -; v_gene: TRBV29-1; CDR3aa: CSVGSGANNSPLHF; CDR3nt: TGCAGCGTCGGGTCAGGGGCGAATAATTCACCCCTCCACTTT
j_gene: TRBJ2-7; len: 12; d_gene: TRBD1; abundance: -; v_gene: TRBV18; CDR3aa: CASSTGTGEQYF; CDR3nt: TGTGCCAGCTCAACAGGGACAGGGGAGCAGTACTTC
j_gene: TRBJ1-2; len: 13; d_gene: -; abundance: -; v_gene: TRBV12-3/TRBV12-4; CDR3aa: CASSSQGRYGYTF; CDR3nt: TGTGCCAGCAGTTCCCAGGGTAGGTATGGCTACACCTTC
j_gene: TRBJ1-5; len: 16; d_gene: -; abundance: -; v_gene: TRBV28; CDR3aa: CASSITRDTRNQPQHF; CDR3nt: TGTGCCAGCAGTATAACCCGGGACACCCGCAATCAGCCCCAGCATTTT
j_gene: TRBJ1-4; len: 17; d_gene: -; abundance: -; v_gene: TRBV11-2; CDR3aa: CASSPSTGASTNEKLFF; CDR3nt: TGTGCCAGCAGCCCATCGACAGGAGCCTCAACTAATGAAAAACTGTTTTTT
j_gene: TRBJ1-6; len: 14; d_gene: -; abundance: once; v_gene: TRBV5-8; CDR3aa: CATRQVSYNSPLHF; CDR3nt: TGTGCCACCCGACAGGTTTCCTATAATTCACCCCTCCACTTT
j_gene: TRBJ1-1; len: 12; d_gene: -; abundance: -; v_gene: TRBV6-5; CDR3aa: CASNQGNTEAFF; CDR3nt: TGTGCCAGCAACCAGGGCAACACTGAAGCTTTCTTT
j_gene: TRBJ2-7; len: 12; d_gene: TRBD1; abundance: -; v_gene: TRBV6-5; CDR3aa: CASYGQVGEQYF; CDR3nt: TGTGCCAGTTACGGACAGGTAGGGGAGCAGTACTTC
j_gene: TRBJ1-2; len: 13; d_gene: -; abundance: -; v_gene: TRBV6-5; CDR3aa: CASTHLADGLFSF; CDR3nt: TGTGCCAGCACCCATCTAGCTGACGGACTATTCTCCTTC
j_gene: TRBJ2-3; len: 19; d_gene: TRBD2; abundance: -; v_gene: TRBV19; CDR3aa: CASSSPTGTSGTSTDTQYF; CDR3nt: TGTGCCAGTAGTTCGCCAACCGGGACTAGCGGGACTAGCACAGATACGCAGTATTTT
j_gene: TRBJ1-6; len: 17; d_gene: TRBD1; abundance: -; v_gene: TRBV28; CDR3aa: CASSSRTRGSYNSPLHF; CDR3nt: TGTGCCAGCAGTTCCAGGACCAGGGGGTCCTATAATTCACCCCTCCACTTT
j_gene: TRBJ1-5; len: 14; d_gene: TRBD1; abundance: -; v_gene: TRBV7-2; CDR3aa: CASSSPDRGQPQHF; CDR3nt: TGTGCCAGCAGCTCACCGGACAGGGGGCAGCCCCAGCATTTT
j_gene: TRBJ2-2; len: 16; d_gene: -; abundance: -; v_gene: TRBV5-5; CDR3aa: CASSFEGGPFTGELFF; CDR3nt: TGTGCCAGCAGCTTCGAGGGAGGTCCGTTCACCGGGGAGCTGTTTTTT
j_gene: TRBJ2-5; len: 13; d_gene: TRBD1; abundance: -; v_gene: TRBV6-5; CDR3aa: CASRGTGQETQYF; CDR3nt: TGTGCCAGCAGAGGGACAGGCCAAGAGACCCAGTACTTC
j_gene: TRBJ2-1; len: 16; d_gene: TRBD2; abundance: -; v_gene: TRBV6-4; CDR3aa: CASSDLAGARYNEQFF; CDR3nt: TGTGCCAGCAGTGACCTAGCGGGAGCGAGGTACAATGAGCAGTTCTTC
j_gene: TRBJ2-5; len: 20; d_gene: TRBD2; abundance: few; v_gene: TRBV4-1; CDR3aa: CASSQDPLAGGGFGDETQYF; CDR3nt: TGCGCCAGCAGCCAAGATCCTCTAGCGGGAGGCGGTTTTGGGGACGAGACCCAGTACTTC
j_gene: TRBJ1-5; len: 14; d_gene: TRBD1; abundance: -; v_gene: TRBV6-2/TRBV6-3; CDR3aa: CASSYGTAYQPQHF; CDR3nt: TGTGCCAGCAGTTACGGGACAGCTTATCAGCCCCAGCATTTT
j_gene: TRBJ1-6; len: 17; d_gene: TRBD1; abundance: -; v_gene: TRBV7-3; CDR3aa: CASSLRNRGSGDSPLHF; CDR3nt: TGTGCCAGCAGCTTACGGAACAGGGGATCTGGGGATTCACCCCTCCACTTT
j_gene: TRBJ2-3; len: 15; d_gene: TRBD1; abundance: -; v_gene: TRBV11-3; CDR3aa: CASSSNGQGTDTQYF; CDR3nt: TGTGCCAGCAGCTCGAACGGACAGGGCACAGATACGCAGTATTTT
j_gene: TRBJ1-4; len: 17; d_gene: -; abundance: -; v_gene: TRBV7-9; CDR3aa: CASSLPRRDTTNEKLFF; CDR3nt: TGTGCCAGCAGCTTACCTCGCAGGGACACCACTAATGAAAAACTGTTTTTT
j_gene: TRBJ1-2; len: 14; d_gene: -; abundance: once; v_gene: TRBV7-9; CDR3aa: CASSFRGSLDGYTF; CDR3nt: TGTGCCAGCAGCTTTAGGGGGTCGTTAGATGGCTACACCTTC
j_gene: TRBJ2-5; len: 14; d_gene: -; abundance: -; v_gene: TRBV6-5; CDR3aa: CASRNGRGVETQYF; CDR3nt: TGTGCCAGCAGAAACGGCAGGGGTGTGGAGACCCAGTACTTC
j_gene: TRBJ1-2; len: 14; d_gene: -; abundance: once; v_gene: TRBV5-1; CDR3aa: CASRLTTEPNGYTF; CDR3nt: TGCGCCAGCAGACTAACGACCGAGCCAAATGGCTACACCTTC
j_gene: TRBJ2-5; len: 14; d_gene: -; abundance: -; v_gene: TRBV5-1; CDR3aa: CASSLVRIGETQYF; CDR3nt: TGCGCCAGCAGCTTGGTGCGGATCGGAGAGACCCAGTACTTC
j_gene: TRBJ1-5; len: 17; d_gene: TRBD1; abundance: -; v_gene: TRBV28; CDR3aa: CASSLLGQGTFPQPQHF; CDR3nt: TGTGCCAGCAGTTTATTGGGACAGGGGACTTTCCCTCAGCCCCAGCATTTT
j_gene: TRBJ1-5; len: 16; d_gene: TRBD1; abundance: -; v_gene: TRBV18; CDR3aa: CASSPPGQGTNQPQHF; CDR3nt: TGTGCCAGCTCACCACCCGGACAGGGAACAAATCAGCCCCAGCATTTT
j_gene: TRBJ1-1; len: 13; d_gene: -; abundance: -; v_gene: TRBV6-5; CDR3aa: CASSTGGRPEAFF; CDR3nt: TGTGCCAGCAGTACCGGGGGGCGCCCTGAAGCTTTCTTT
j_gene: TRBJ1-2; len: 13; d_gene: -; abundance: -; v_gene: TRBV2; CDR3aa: CASSEGTSYGYTF; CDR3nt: TGTGCCAGCAGTGAAGGGACAAGCTATGGCTACACCTTC
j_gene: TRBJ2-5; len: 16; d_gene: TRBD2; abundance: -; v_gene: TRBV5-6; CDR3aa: CASSLRTSGRKETQYF; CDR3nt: TGTGCCAGCAGCCTACGGACTAGCGGGAGAAAAGAGACCCAGTACTTC
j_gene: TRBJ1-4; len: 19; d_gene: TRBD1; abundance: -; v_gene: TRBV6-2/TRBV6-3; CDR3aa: CASSYRVGTVSTGNEKLFF; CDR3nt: TGTGCCAGCAGTTACAGAGTTGGGACAGTTTCGACTGGGAATGAAAAACTGTTTTTT
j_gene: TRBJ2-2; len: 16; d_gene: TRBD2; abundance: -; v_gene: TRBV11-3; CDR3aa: CASSPTGGVGTGELFF; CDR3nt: TGTGCCAGCAGCCCCACCGGGGGGGTAGGGACCGGGGAGCTGTTTTTT
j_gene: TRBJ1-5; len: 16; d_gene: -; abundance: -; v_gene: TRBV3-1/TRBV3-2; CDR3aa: CASSQDGKDSHQPQHF; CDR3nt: TGTGCCAGCAGCCAAGACGGCAAGGACAGTCATCAGCCCCAGCATTTT
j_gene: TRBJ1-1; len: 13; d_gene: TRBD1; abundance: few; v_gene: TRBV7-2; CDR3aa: CASRRGLNEETFF; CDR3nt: TGTGCCAGCAGAAGGGGGCTTAACGAGGAAACTTTCTTT
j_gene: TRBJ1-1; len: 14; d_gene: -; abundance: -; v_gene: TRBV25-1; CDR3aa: CASSEYAGNTEAFF; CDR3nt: TGTGCCAGCAGTGAATACGCGGGGAACACTGAAGCTTTCTTT
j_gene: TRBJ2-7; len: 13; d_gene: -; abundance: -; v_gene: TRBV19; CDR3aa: CASSIRTVYEQYF; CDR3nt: TGTGCCAGTAGCATCCGAACAGTCTACGAGCAGTACTTC
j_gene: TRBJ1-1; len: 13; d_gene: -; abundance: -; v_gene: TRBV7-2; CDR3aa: CASSLGRVSEAFF; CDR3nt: TGTGCCAGCAGCTTAGGTCGGGTGTCTGAAGCTTTCTTT
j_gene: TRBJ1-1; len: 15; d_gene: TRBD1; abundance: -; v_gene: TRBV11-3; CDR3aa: CASSLVVGQGAEAFF; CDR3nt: TGTGCCAGCAGCTTAGTTGTGGGACAGGGCGCTGAAGCTTTCTTT
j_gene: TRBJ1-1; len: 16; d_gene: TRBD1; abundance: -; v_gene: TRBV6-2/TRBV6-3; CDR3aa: CASSYTPDRAKGEAFF; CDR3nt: TGTGCCAGCAGTTACACTCCCGACAGGGCTAAGGGGGAAGCTTTCTTT
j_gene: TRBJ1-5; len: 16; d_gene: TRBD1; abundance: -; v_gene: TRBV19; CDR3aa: CASSGDRDRANQPQHF; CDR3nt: TGTGCCAGTAGCGGAGATCGGGACAGGGCCAATCAGCCCCAGCATTTT
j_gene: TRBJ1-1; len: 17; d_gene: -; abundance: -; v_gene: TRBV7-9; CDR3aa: CASSPTGFGFGNTEAFF; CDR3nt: TGTGCCAGCAGTCCAACAGGGTTCGGGTTTGGGAACACTGAAGCTTTCTTT